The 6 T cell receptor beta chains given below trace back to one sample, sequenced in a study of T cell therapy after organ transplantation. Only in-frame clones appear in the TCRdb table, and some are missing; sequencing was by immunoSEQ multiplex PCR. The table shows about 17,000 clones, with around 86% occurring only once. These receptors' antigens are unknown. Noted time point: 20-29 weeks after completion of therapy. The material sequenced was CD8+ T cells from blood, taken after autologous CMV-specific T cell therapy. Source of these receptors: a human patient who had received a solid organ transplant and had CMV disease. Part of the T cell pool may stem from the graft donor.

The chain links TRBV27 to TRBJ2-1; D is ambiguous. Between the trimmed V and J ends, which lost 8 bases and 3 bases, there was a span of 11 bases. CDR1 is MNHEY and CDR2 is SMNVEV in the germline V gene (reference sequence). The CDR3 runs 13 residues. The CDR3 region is CASSYLNYNEQFF. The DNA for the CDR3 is TGTGCCAGCTCCTACCTGAACTACAATGAGCAGTTCTTC.

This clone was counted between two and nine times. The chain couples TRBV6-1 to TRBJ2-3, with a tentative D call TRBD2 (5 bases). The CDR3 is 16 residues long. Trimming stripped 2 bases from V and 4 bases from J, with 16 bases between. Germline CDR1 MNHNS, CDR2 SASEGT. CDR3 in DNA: TGTGCCAGCAGTGAACGGGGTGGGAGAGGCCCAGATACGCAGTATTTT. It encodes CASSERGGRGPDTQYF.

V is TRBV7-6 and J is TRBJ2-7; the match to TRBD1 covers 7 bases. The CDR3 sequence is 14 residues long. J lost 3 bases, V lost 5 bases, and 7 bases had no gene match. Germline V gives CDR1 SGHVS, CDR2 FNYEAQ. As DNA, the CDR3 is TGTGCCAGCAGCCCCCGGGACAGCCTCTACGAGCAGTACTTC. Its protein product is CASSPRDSLYEQYF.

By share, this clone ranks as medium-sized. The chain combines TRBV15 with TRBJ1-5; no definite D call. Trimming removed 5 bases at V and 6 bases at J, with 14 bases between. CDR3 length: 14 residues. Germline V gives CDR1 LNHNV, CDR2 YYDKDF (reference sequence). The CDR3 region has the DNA TGTGCCACCAGCCCAGGAGCCTCGAGTCAGCCCCAGCATTTT. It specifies CATSPGASSQPQHF. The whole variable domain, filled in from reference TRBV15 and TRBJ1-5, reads DAMVIQNPRYQVTQFGKPVTLSCSQTLNHNVMYWYQQKSSQAPKLLFHYYDKDFNNEADTPDNFQSRRPNTSFCFLDIRSPGLGDTAMYLCATSPGASSQPQHFGDGTRLSIL.

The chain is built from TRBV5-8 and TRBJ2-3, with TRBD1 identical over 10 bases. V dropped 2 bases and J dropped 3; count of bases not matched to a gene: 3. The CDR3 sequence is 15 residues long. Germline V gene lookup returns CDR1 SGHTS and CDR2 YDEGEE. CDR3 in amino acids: CASSFGQGGTDTQYF. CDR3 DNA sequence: TGTGCCAGCAGCTTTGGACAGGGGGGAACAGATACGCAGTATTTT. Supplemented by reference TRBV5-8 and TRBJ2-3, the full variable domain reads EAGVTQSPTHLIKTRGQQATLRCSPISGHTSVYWYQQALGLGLQFLLWYDEGEERNRGNFPPRFSGRQFPNYSSELNVNALELEDSALYLCASSFGQGGTDTQYFGPGTRLTVL.

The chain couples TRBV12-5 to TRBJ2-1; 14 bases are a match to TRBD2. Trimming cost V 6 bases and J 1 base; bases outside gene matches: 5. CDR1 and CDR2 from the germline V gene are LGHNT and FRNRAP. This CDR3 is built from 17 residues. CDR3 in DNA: TGTGCTAGTGGGGAGACTAGCGGGAGGGCTTCCTACAATGAGCAGTTCTTC. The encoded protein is CASGETSGRASYNEQFF.